This is a list of T cell receptor beta chains from one sample in a study of T cell responses to AZD1222 COVID-19 vaccine. Using immunoSEQ multiplex PCR, the repertoire was profiled, and TCRdb retains in-frame clones only, with some absent. Of 200,000 to 250,000 clones in the sample, about 92% were seen once. This sample comprised peripheral blood, obtained on day 0 of MenACWY control vaccination. Receptor source: an adult in good health. CDR3s include the opening cysteine and the closing phenylalanine or tryptophan. The D gene is left open where the match is weak. Clone size is shown for a subset of rows, as once, few, many or a class of expanded clone.

V gene,D gene,J gene,clone size,CDR3 DNA,CDR3 protein
TRBV19,TRBD1,TRBJ2-2,.,TGTGCCAGTAGTCCCGGGACAGGGGCGGCCACCGGGGAGCTGTTTTTT,CASSPGTGAATGELFF
TRBV18,.,TRBJ1-2,.,TGTGCCAGCTCACCACCTCAGGGTGGGGCGGAAGGCTACACCTTC,CASSPPQGGAEGYTF
TRBV2,TRBD1,TRBJ1-1,.,TGTGCCAGCAATCTGGGACAGTTGAGCACTGAAGCTTTCTTT,CASNLGQLSTEAFF
TRBV29-1,.,TRBJ1-2,.,TGCAGCGTTACCTCCGAGAGACAGGAGTCCTATGGCTACACCTTC,CSVTSERQESYGYTF
TRBV3-1/TRBV3-2,.,TRBJ2-5,.,TGTGCCAGCAGCAAACTGGTACGGGGGGCTGAGACCCAGTACTTC,CASSKLVRGAETQYF
TRBV2,TRBD1,TRBJ1-2,.,TGTGCCAGCAGTGATGGGGACAGGGGCGGTGGCTACACCTTC,CASSDGDRGGGYTF
TRBV2,.,TRBJ1-5,once,TGTGCCAGCAGTGAAGCGCTTCAGGACCAGCCCCAGCATTTT,CASSEALQDQPQHF
TRBV30,.,TRBJ1-6,.,TGTGCCTGGAGTGGGACGGCAGATAATTCACCCCTCCACTTT,CAWSGTADNSPLHF
TRBV5-6,.,TRBJ1-1,few,TGTGCCAGCAGCTGGAGAGGGGAGGGCACTGAAGCTTTCTTT,CASSWRGEGTEAFF
TRBV5-4,.,TRBJ1-1,.,TGTGCCAGCAGCTTGGGTTTGGAGGACACTGAAGCTTTCTTT,CASSLGLEDTEAFF
TRBV4-2,.,TRBJ1-5,.,TGTGCCAGCAGCCAAGATTCGGGACAGCCCCAGCATTTT,CASSQDSGQPQHF
TRBV5-1,TRBD2,TRBJ2-2,.,TGCGCCAGCAGCTCTAGCGGGGGTGTCACCGGGGAGCTGTTTTTT,CASSSSGGVTGELFF
TRBV16,.,TRBJ2-1,.,TGTGCCAGCAGCCCTCGGATGTCCTCCTACAATGAGCAGTTCTTC,CASSPRMSSYNEQFF